These T cell receptor beta chains were read from a single sample in a study of blood T cell repertoires in COVID-19. Assay used: immunoSEQ multiplex PCR; TCRdb lists only in-frame clones, some missing. Counted here are more than 90,000 clones, 85% occurring once; the ten biggest clones make up around 1.9%. The material sequenced was peripheral blood. Every receptor here comes from a woman aged 70 to 79 with active or convalescent COVID-19. The CDR3 runs from the conserved cysteine through the conserved F or W. A D gene is named only where the DNA matches it firmly. Clone size appears in some rows only: once, few, many, or a class for an expanded clone.

>TRBD1|TRBJ1-3|-|TRBV6-2/TRBV6-3
TGTGCCAGCAGTCCGCACACTCGGGACAGGAGACGCCCTGGAAACACCATATATTTT
CASSPHTRDRRRPGNTIYF
>-|TRBJ2-1|-|TRBV27
TGTGCCAGTAGATCAGACAAGTTCGCTGAGCAGTTCTTC
CASRSDKFAEQFF
>TRBD1|TRBJ1-5|-|TRBV15
TGTGCCACCAGCAGAGATTTCGGACAGGGAGAGCCCCAGCATTTT
CATSRDFGQGEPQHF
>TRBD1|TRBJ2-7|-|TRBV28
TGTGCCAGCACGGGACAGTCCTACGAGCAGTACTTC
CASTGQSYEQYF
>TRBD1|TRBJ1-4|few|TRBV4-3
TGCGCCAGCAGCCTTGGCAGGACAGGGGGCGATGAAAAACTGTTTTTT
CASSLGRTGGDEKLFF
>TRBD1|TRBJ2-5|-|TRBV12-3/TRBV12-4
TGTGCCAGCAGCAACAGGGGGCAAGAGACCCAGTACTTC
CASSNRGQETQYF
>-|TRBJ1-1|-|TRBV27
TGTGCCAGCAGCCCCTACAGGGATTCGGGGACTGAAGCTTTCTTT
CASSPYRDSGTEAFF
>-|TRBJ2-1|-|TRBV7-8
TGTGCCAGCAGCTTAGAACTAGGGAATGAGCAGTTCTTC
CASSLELGNEQFF
>-|TRBJ1-4|-|TRBV7-2
TGTGCCAGCAGCTCGGGGGTTGGGAGTGAAAAACTGTTTTTT
CASSSGVGSEKLFF
>TRBD2|TRBJ2-1|once|TRBV5-4
TGTGCCAGCGGGGGGGACAATGAGCAGTTCTTC
CASGGDNEQFF
>-|TRBJ1-2|-|TRBV29-1
TGCAGCGTCCAGGGTGGAAGTGGCTACACCTTC
CSVQGGSGYTF
>-|TRBJ1-3|-|TRBV5-1
TGCGCCAGCAGAGCGGGAGCCTCAGACACCATATATTTT
CASRAGASDTIYF
>-|TRBJ1-1|-|TRBV29-1
TGCAGCGTAGCCCCCCAGGGCAACACTGAAGCTTTCTTT
CSVAPQGNTEAFF
>TRBD1|TRBJ1-4|few|TRBV18
TGTGCCAGCTCACCGGACAGGGGAGATGAAAAACTGTTTTTT
CASSPDRGDEKLFF
>TRBD1|TRBJ1-1|-|TRBV5-1
TGCGCCAGCAGCTTACAGGGGGCCAACACTGAAGCTTTCTTT
CASSLQGANTEAFF
>TRBD1|TRBJ1-6|-|TRBV27
TGTGCCAGCAGTTTATCGTATGGGACAGGGCAATCACCCCTCCACTTT
CASSLSYGTGQSPLHF
>-|TRBJ1-6|-|TRBV5-1
TGCGCCAGCAGCAAGACAGCTGAATATAATTCACCCCTCCACTTT
CASSKTAEYNSPLHF
>-|TRBJ1-3|-|TRBV3-1/TRBV3-2
TGTGCCAGCAGCCTACAGGGTTCTGGAAACACCATATATTTT
CASSLQGSGNTIYF
>TRBD1|TRBJ1-1|once|TRBV7-9
TGTGCCAGCAGCCCTCGACAGGGGTTGAACACTGAAGCTTTCTTT
CASSPRQGLNTEAFF
>TRBD1|TRBJ2-3|-|TRBV27
TGTGCCAGCAGTACACTGCCGACAGGGTCCACAGATACGCAGTATTTT
CASSTLPTGSTDTQYF
>-|TRBJ2-1|-|TRBV5-1
TGCGCCAGCAGCTTGGTGGAGGGTGAGCAGTTCTTC
CASSLVEGEQFF
>-|TRBJ2-1|-|TRBV6-4
TGTGCCAGCAGGACTACTAGTGAGCAGTTCTTC
CASRTTSEQFF
>-|TRBJ1-5|-|TRBV19
TGTGCCAGTGCCAATACGGGGAATCAGCCCCAGCATTTT
CASANTGNQPQHF
>-|TRBJ1-1|-|TRBV27
TGTGCCAGCAGTTACTCGGCTGGGAGGCTCGACACTGAAGCTTTCTTT
CASSYSAGRLDTEAFF
>-|TRBJ1-2|-|TRBV30
TGTGCCTGGAGTACAGGAGTCTATGGCTACACCTTC
CAWSTGVYGYTF
>TRBD1|TRBJ1-2|-|TRBV10-3
TGTGCCATCAGTGACCCGGGACAGGCAAATAACTATGGCTACACCTTC
CAISDPGQANNYGYTF
>-|TRBJ1-6|-|TRBV7-9
TGTGCCAGCAGCTCCTTCAGGGATTCACCCCTCCACTTT
CASSSFRDSPLHF
>-|TRBJ2-7|few|TRBV3-1/TRBV3-2
TGTGCCAGCAGCCAAGACAGGACCTACGAGCAGTACTTC
CASSQDRTYEQYF
>TRBD2|TRBJ2-1|-|TRBV18
TGTGCCAGCTCACCACCATCGATCGGGACTACGGAGTTCTTC
CASSPPSIGTTEFF
>-|TRBJ1-2|-|TRBV10-3
TGTGCCATCAGTGAGTCAAGAGAGTATGGCTACACCTTC
CAISESREYGYTF
>-|TRBJ1-5|-|TRBV7-2
TGTGCCAGCAGCTTAGGGCAGGGATATACCCAGCATTTT
CASSLGQGYTQHF
>TRBD2|TRBJ2-2|-|TRBV5-1
TGCGCCAGCAGCTTAACGGGACTACCGGAGCTGTTTTTT
CASSLTGLPELFF
>TRBD1|TRBJ2-3|-|TRBV7-9
TGTGCCAGCAGCTTAGTGGGACAGGGGACAGATACGCAGTATTTT
CASSLVGQGTDTQYF
>-|TRBJ2-7|-|TRBV15
TGTGCCACCAGTAGGGGGGGGGCAAATTCGTACGAGCAGTACTTC
CATSRGGANSYEQYF
>TRBD1|TRBJ2-3|-|TRBV24-1
TGTGCCGCCGGGACAGGGAAGGCAGATACGCAGTATTTT
CAAGTGKADTQYF
>TRBD1|TRBJ1-2|-|TRBV6-6
TGTGCCAGCAGTCCCAAGATCGGCGCCGGGACAGGCTACTATGGCTACACCTTC
CASSPKIGAGTGYYGYTF
>TRBD2|TRBJ2-3|-|TRBV11-3
TGTGCCAGCAGTTCTCGACTAGCGGGAGGATATACGCAGTATTTT
CASSSRLAGGYTQYF
>TRBD1|TRBJ1-5|-|TRBV7-8
TGTGCCAGCAGCCTAGAGGCCAGGGGGCTAGGCAATCAGCCCCAGCATTTT
CASSLEARGLGNQPQHF
>-|TRBJ1-1|-|TRBV5-4
TGTGCCAGCAGCTTGGGATCAATACAGGGAAGGACTGAAGCTTTCTTT
CASSLGSIQGRTEAFF
>-|TRBJ2-7|-|TRBV11-2
TGTGCCAGCAGCTCCGGACACTACGAGCAGTACTTC
CASSSGHYEQYF
>-|TRBJ1-4|-|TRBV5-1
TGCGCCAGCAGCAAGGGGGCAACTAATGAAAAACTGTTTTTT
CASSKGATNEKLFF
>TRBD1|TRBJ1-4|-|TRBV7-9
TGTGCCAGCAGCTTCCTTTCACAGGGGGCGCGGGAAAAACTGTTTTTT
CASSFLSQGAREKLFF
>-|TRBJ2-5|-|TRBV24-1
TGTGCCACCAGTGAGAGGGGGGGGAGGGAGACCCAGTACTTC
CATSERGGRETQYF
>-|TRBJ1-1|-|TRBV7-2
TGTGCCAGCAGGAAACAGCGGTTGAACACTGAAGCTTTCTTT
CASRKQRLNTEAFF
>-|TRBJ1-2|once|TRBV11-2
TGTGCCAGCAGCCACACTCGGGACTCTGTTTGGGGTAACTATGGCTACACCTTC
CASSHTRDSVWGNYGYTF
>-|TRBJ2-2|-|TRBV9
TGTGCCAGCAGCGTATCGGGGGTTATTAACACCGGGGAGCTGTTTTTT
CASSVSGVINTGELFF
>-|TRBJ1-2|-|TRBV9
TGTGCCAGCAGCGTTCTGGGGGGTAATGGCTACACCTTC
CASSVLGGNGYTF
>TRBD2|TRBJ2-7|-|TRBV30
TGTGCCTGGCAGCCAGCGGGGGCCCTTAACGAGCAGTACTTC
CAWQPAGALNEQYF
>-|TRBJ1-6|few|TRBV7-6
TGTGCCAGCAGCTCTGGCGGGGCGGCCTATAATTCACCCCTCCACTTT
CASSSGGAAYNSPLHF
>TRBD2|TRBJ2-7|-|TRBV30
TGTGCCTGGAGTACACCCGTTAGACTAGCGGGATTGTACGAGCAGTACTTC
CAWSTPVRLAGLYEQYF
>TRBD2|TRBJ2-3|-|TRBV6-5
TGTGCCAGCAGTTACTCAGCGGGGGGGCGAGATACGCAGTATTTT
CASSYSAGGRDTQYF
>TRBD2|TRBJ2-5|-|TRBV4-2
TGTGCCAGCAGCCAAGAGCGGGGGGGGCAGGAGACCCAGTACTTC
CASSQERGGQETQYF
>TRBD1|TRBJ1-2|-|TRBV6-2/TRBV6-3
TGTGCCAGCAGTTACGGGACAGAGAACTATGGCTACACCTTC
CASSYGTENYGYTF
>-|TRBJ1-5|-|TRBV10-2
TGCGCCAGCAGTGCAGGGAATCAGTTGCCCCAGCATTTT
CASSAGNQLPQHF
>TRBD1|TRBJ1-2|-|TRBV12-3/TRBV12-4
TGTGCCAGCAGTTCGAACAGGGGTGGCTACACCTTC
CASSSNRGGYTF